One and the same sample provided the 10 T cell receptor beta chains below, sequenced in a study of human T cells and chemical hapten exposure. Time point noted: healthy volunteer bleed at 2 weeks. Extraction of total RNA was performed on unfractionated whole blood. TCRdb re-analysed the RACE reads in MiXCR, keeping a single row per CDR3 protein. The data contain around 130,000 distinct CDR3 sequences, around 8.2% of them singletons. Sequencing was carried out using whole blood. These receptors were obtained from a male donor in good health. Some clones in this sample may be carry-over from other donors' samples.

Many counts were recorded for this clonotype. This sequence joins TRBV20-1 and TRBJ1-1; D unresolved. This CDR3 is built from 14 residues. Per the germline V gene, CDR1 is DFQATT and CDR2 is SNEGSKA (reference sequence). Trimming removed 8 bases at V and 2 bases at J, with 18 bases between. The DNA for the CDR3 is TGCAGTCCCTTACGGCCCGAAACAAACACTGAAGCTTTCTTT. Its protein is CSPLRPETNTEAFF.

This clonotype has just a few counts. The rearrangement links TRBV6-6 to TRBJ1-5, with 10 positions matching TRBD1. The J segment lost 1 base and the V segment lost 6 bases, leaving 9 bases of the junction unmatched. CDR3 length: 17 amino acids. Germline-derived CDR1 and CDR2 are MNHNY and SVGAGI (reference sequence). CDR3 DNA: TGTGCCAGCAGCCGACAGGGGGCTAGTAGAAGCAATCAGCCCCAGCATTTT. It specifies CASSRQGASRSNQPQHF.

In its sample, this clonotype was seen a few times. The rearrangement uses TRBV7-2 and TRBJ2-7, with TRBD1 matching over 9 bases. After removal of 5 bases from V and 12 bases from J, the junction contained 17 bases not matched to a gene. Germline CDR1 SGHTA, CDR2 FQGNSA. The CDR3 runs 15 residues. Here the CDR3 DNA reads TGTGCCAGCAGCCCGGGGACAGGGAGGCTACGCCAGGCGTACTTC. It encodes CASSPGTGRLRQAYF.

The rearrangement links TRBV12-3 or TRBV12-4 to TRBJ2-7, with 9 bases that match TRBD1. The CDR3 is made up of 15 amino acids. The trim removed 3 bases at V and 0 bases at J, leaving 3 bases unmatched. The CDR3 loop reads CASSFGTGSSYEQYF. The CDR3 DNA sequence: TGTGCCAGCAGTTTCGGGACAGGGAGCTCCTACGAGCAGTACTTC.

The rearrangement uses TRBV4-3 and TRBJ2-3; D gene unclear. Germline V gene lookup returns CDR1 LGHNA and CDR2 YSLEER. The CDR3 is 14 amino acids. The germline V and J ends were trimmed by 1 base and 4 bases, with 9 bases remaining between them. The CDR3 spells CASSQVLAPDTQYF. In DNA, the CDR3 is TGCGCCAGCAGCCAAGTACTGGCCCCAGATACGCAGTATTTT.

This clonotype was picked up many times. The chain couples TRBV5-1 to TRBJ1-2; D is perhaps TRBD1 (5 bases). Trimming removed 3 bases at V and 2 bases at J, with 23 bases between. The CDR3 is made up of 18 amino acids. Looked up from germline, CDR1 is SGHRS and CDR2 is YFSETQ. The CDR3 protein is CASSSLPGKVPSNYGYTF. CDR3 in DNA: TGCGCCAGCAGCTCACTCCCAGGGAAGGTCCCATCGAACTATGGCTACACCTTC. The variable domain in full, completed from reference TRBV5-1 and TRBJ1-2, reads KAGVTQTPRYLIKTRGQQVTLSCSPISGHRSVSWYQQTPGQGLQFLFEYFSETQRNKGNFPGRFSGRQFSNSRSEMNVSTLELGDSALYLCASSSLPGKVPSNYGYTFGSGTRLTVV.

V usage is TRBV20-1 and J usage is TRBJ2-3; TRBD2 matches at 14 bases. CDR1 DFQATT and CDR2 SNEGSKA come from the germline V gene (reference sequence). The CDR3 runs to 18 residues. J was trimmed by 1 base and V by 6 bases; bases with no gene match: 12. CDR3 sequence (DNA): TGCAGTGCCGACCCGGGGACTAGCGGGAGCGGAGGCACAGATACGCAGTATTTT. Residues: CSADPGTSGSGGTDTQYF.

At least ten counts were recorded for this clonotype. The chain employs TRBV20-1 and TRBJ2-3; the match to TRBD2 covers 14 bases. CDR3 length equals 15 residues. With V trimmed by 4 bases and J by 7 bases, 7 bases remained unmatched. Germline CDR1 and CDR2: DFQATT and SNEGSKA (reference sequence). The CDR3 reads CSAIVTSGGANTQYF. The DNA for the CDR3 is TGCAGTGCTATCGTGACTAGCGGGGGGGCAAATACGCAGTATTTT.

The CDR3 sequence is CASSPVSGRVFDEQFF. CDR3 DNA: TGTGCCAGCAGCCCAGTTAGCGGGAGGGTTTTTGATGAGCAGTTCTTC. The chain uses TRBV3-1 and TRBJ2-1; TRBD2 matches at 11 bases. With V trimmed by 4 bases and J by 8 bases, 10 bases remained unmatched. The germline CDR1 and CDR2 sequences are LGHDT and YNNKEL (reference sequence). The CDR3 contains 16 residues.

This clonotype has a handful of counts. The chain couples TRBV4-3 to TRBJ2-5; D unresolved. CDR3 length: 14 residues. V gave up 0 bases and J gave up 2 bases, with 7 bases separating them. Germline CDR1 LGHNA, CDR2 YSLEER. In DNA, the CDR3 is TGCGCCAGCAGCCAAGATTTCGGTCAAGAGACCCAGTACTTC. Protein: CASSQDFGQETQYF.